This T cell receptor (beta chain) was found in a study of vaccination and CD4 T cells after COVID-19. Regarding the study as a whole: Post-vaccination reactive clonotypes (median roughly 37) did not differ significantly from post-infection (approximately 22).

The CDR3 totals 15 residues. V lost 1 base to trimming and J lost 2 bases, with 12 bases between them. Germline CDR1 reads GTSNPN; CDR2 reads SVGIG (reference sequence). Comment on this clonotype: Antigen: not known.

Stated treatment: roughly 10-day PBMC culture with coronavirus spike peptide pools or control peptides (ViraFEST assay). Cultured CD4+ T-cell DNA underwent Oncomine TCR Beta short-read sequencing. From cultured CD4+ T cells, genomic DNA was extracted. From the PCR reads, TCRdb called clonotypes with MiXCR, one entry per CDR3 protein. This table has tens of thousands of distinct CDR3 sequences, around two thirds appearing once. The genes are TRBV30 and TRBJ1-5; D might be TRBD1 (5 bases). This TCR was sampled from a human donor who had recovered from COVID-19. Sequences were obtained from CD4+ T cells from blood, cultured in vitro. CDR3 DNA sequence: TGTGCCTGGAGTGGAGGGGTACCGGGCAATCAGCCCCAGCATTTT. Protein product: CAWSGGVPGNQPQHF.